This T cell receptor (beta chain) is from a study of cytomegalovirus exposure and HLA in healthy donors. Every donor was a healthy person donating bone marrow. The germline CDR1 and CDR2 sequences are SGHRS and YFSETQ. Trimming cost V 5 bases and J 6 bases; bases outside gene matches: 7. The CDR3 is 15 residues long. Primers: 60 Vbeta forward and 13 Jbeta reverse. TCRdb's table, derived via immunoSEQ multiplex PCR, lists solely in-frame clones and lacks some. This sample's clone table lists about 170,000 clones. Study-wide results and limits: A later analysis associated 15,000 or so TCR beta sequences with HLA alleles at a 0.05 false discovery rate. A later analysis found that most CMV-associated TCR beta chains appeared HLA-restricted. The productive fraction for most TCR beta V segments was about 90% or about 30% in an earlier analysis.

Concerning this clone itself: Its antigen is as yet unknown.

The J gene is TRBJ1-4, the V gene TRBV5-1, with TRBD1 identical over 10 bases. The sequence was collected from a woman aged 18 to 35 in good health and CMV-seropositive. Sequenced material: PBMCs. Written as DNA, the CDR3 is TGCGCCAGCAGTCCGTTAGGGACAGGGGATGAAAAACTGTTTTTT. Encoded protein: CASSPLGTGDEKLFF.